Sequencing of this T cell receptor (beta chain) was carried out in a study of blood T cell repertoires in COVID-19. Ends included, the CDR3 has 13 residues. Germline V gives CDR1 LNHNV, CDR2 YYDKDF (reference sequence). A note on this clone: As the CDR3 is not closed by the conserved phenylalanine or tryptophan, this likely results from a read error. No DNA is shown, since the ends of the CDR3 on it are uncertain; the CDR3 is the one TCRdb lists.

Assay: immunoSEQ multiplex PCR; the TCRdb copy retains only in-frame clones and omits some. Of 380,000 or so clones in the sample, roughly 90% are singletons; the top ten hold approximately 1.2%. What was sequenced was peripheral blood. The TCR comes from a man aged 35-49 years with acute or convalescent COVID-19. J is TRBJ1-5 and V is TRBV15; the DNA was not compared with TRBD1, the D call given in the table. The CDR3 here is CATSTLTGGLPPI.